This T cell receptor beta chain appears in the sequencing data of a study of blood T cells in healthy people across ages. Study conclusions and caveats: Unsorted PBMCs blocked a conclusive comparison of naive and antigen-experienced cells. The percentage of naive T cells correlated strongly with TCR beta diversity.

With respect to this clonotype: Its matching antigen is unknown.

A second PCR, run for about 7 to 11 cycles, used a sample-barcoded 5' primer plus a J-beta primer mix. TCRdb used MiXCR to reprocess the 5' RACE reads, holding one entry per CDR3 protein. The repertoire includes approximately 1,000,000 distinct CDR3 sequences, 35% to 50% of them detected once, and about 19% sits in the top ten. Per germline, CDR1 ENHRY and CDR2 SYGVKD. This CDR3 spans 15 amino acids. Deletions cut 3 bases from V and 8 bases from J, with 16 bases between. What was sequenced was blood. This clonotype was sampled from a woman aged 60-75 years in good health. The rearrangement links TRBV10-3 to TRBJ1-4; D ambiguous. CDR3 loop: CAISEEQIGREKLFF. The CDR3 coding sequence is TGTGCCATCAGTGAAGAACAGATCGGGAGGGAAAAACTGTTTTTT.